Described below is a single TCR beta chain sequence and its context. Its target is not known. Deletions cut 3 bases from V and 0 bases from J, with 0 bases between. Germline loops: CDR1 SNHLY, CDR2 FYNNEI. The CDR3 runs 12 residues. These data originate in a study of T cell responses to AZD1222 COVID-19 vaccine. Overall study results and limits: A reported finding is that nearly half of spike-specific TCRs target unmutated variant regions. After two AZD1222 doses, spike-specific TCR breadth and depth rose versus day 0.

Sequencing used immunoSEQ multiplex PCR; TCRdb keeps in-frame clones, though not all of them. The table includes 150,000 or so clones, 80% to 95% detected once. The specimen comprised peripheral blood, sampled on day 0 of AZD1222 vaccination. The clonotype was recovered from an adult in good health. This chain connects TRBV2 to TRBJ1-5; D remains ambiguous. The CDR3: CASSDSNQPQHF. The CDR3 coding sequence is TGTGCCAGCAGTGATAGCAATCAGCCCCAGCATTTT.